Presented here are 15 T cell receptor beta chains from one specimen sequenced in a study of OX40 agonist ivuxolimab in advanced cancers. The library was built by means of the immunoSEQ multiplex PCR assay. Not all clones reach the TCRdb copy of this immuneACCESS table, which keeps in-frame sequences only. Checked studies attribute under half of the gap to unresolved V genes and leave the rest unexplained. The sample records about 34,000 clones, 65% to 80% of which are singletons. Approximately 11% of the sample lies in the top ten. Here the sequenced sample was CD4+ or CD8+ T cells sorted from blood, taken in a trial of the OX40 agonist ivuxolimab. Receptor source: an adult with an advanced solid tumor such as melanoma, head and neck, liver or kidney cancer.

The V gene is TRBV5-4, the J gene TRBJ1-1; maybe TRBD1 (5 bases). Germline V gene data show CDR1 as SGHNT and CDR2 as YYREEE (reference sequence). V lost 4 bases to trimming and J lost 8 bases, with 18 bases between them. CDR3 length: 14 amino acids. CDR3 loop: CASSPLKPRTEAFF. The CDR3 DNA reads TGTGCCAGCAGCCCACTAAAACCCAGGACAGAAGCTTTCTTT. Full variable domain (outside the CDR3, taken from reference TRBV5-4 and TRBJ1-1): ETGVTQSPTHLIKTRGQQVTLRCSSQSGHNTVSWYQQALGQGPQFIFQYYREEENGRGNFPPRFSGLQFPNYSSELNVNALELDDSALYLCASSPLKPRTEAFFGQGTRLTVV.

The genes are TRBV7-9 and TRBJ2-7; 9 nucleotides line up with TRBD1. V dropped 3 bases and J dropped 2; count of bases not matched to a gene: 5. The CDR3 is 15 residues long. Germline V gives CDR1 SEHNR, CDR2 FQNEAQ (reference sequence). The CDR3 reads CASSFRDRDTYEQYF. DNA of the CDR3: TGTGCCAGCAGCTTCCGGGACAGGGATACCTACGAGCAGTACTTC.

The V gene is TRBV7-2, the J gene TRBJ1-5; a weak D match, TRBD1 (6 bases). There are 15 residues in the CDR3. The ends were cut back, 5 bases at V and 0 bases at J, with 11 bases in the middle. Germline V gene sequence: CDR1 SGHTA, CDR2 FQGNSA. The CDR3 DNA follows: TGTGCCAGCAGCCCGGGGGGCGTTAGCAATCAGCCCCAGCATTTT. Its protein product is CASSPGGVSNQPQHF. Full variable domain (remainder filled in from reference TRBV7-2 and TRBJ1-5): GAGVSQSPSNKVTEKGKDVELRCDPISGHTALYWYRQSLGQGLEFLIYFQGNSAPDKSGLPSDRFSAERTGGSVSTLTIQRTQQEDSAVYLCASSPGGVSNQPQHFGDGTRLSIL.

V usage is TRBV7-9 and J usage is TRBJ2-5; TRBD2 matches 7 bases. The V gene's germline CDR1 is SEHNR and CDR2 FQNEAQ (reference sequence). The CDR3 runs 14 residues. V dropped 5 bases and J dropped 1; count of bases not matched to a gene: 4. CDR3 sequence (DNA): TGTGCCAGCAGCCACGGGGGGACCCAAGAGACCCAGTACTTC. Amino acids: CASSHGGTQETQYF.

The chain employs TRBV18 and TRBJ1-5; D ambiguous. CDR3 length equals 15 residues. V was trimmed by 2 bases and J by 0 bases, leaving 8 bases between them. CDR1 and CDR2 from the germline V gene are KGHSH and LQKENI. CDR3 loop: CASSPGQNSNQPQHF. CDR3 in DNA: TGTGCCAGCTCACCAGGGCAGAATAGCAATCAGCCCCAGCATTTT.

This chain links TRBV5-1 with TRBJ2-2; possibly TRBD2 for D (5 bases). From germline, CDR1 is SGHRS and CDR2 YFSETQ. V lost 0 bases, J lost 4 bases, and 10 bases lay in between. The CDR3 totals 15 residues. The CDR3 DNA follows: TGCGCCAGCAGCTTGGCGGGATTCTCCACCGGGGAGCTGTTTTTT. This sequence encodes CASSLAGFSTGELFF.

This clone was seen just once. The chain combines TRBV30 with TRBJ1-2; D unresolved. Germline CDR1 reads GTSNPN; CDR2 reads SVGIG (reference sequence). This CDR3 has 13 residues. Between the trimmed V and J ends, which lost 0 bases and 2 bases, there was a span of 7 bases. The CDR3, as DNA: TGTGCCTGGAGTGTACAAGAGAACTATGGCTACACCTTC. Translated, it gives CAWSVQENYGYTF.

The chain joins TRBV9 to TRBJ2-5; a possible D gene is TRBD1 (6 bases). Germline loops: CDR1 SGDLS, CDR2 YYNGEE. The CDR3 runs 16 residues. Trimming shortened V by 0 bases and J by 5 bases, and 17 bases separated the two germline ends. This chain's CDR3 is CASSVGLTPTGETQYF. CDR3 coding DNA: TGTGCCAGCAGCGTAGGGCTGACACCCACAGGGGAGACCCAGTACTTC.

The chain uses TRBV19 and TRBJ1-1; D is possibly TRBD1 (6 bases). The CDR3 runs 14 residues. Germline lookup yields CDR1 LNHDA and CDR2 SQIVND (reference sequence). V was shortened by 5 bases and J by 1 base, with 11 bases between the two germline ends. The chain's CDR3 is CASSDQGRNTEAFF. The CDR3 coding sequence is TGTGCCAGTAGTGACCAGGGGAGGAACACTGAAGCTTTCTTT.

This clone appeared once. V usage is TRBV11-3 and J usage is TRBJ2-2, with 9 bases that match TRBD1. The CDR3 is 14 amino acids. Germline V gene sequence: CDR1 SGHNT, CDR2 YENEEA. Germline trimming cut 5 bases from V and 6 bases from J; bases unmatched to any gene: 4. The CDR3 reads CASSADRGAGELFF. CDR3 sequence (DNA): TGTGCCAGCAGCGCAGACAGGGGGGCCGGGGAGCTGTTTTTT. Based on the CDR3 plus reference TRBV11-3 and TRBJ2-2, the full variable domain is EAGVVQSPRYKIIEKKQPVAFWCNPISGHNTLYWYLQNLGQGPELLIRYENEEAVDDSQLPKDRFSAERLKGVDSTLKIQPAELGDSAVYLCASSADRGAGELFFGEGSRLTVL.

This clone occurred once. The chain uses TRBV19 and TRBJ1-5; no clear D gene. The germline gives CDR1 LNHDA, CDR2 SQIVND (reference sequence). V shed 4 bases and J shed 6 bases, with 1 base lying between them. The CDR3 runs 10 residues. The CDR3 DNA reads TGTGCCAGTAGTAGTCAGCCCCAGCATTTT. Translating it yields CASSSQPQHF.

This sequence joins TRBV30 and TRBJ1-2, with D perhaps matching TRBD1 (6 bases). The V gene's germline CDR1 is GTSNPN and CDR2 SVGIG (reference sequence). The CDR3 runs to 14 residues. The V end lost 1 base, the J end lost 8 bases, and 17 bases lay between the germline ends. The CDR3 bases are TGTGCCTGGAGTGGCGGACAGAGCGTGGGGGGCTACACCTTC. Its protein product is CAWSGGQSVGGYTF.

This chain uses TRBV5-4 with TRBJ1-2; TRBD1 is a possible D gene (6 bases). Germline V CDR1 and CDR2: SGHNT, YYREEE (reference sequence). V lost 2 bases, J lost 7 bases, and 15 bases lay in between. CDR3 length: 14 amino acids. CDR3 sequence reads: CASSLPQGKGGYTF. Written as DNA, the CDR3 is TGTGCCAGCAGCTTACCCCAGGGGAAGGGTGGCTACACCTTC.

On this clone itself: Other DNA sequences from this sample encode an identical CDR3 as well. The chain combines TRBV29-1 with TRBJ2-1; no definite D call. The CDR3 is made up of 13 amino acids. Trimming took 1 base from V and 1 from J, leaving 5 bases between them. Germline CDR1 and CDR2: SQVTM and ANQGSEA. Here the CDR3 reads CSVEGSSYNEQFF. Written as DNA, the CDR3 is TGCAGCGTTGAAGGGAGTTCCTACAATGAGCAGTTCTTC.

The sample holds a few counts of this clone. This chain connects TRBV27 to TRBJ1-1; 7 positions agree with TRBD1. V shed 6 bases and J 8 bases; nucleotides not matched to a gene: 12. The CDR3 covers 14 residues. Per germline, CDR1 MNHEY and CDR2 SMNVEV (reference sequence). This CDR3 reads CASRNARDSREAFF. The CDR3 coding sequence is TGTGCCAGCAGAAACGCCCGGGACAGTCGCGAAGCTTTCTTT.